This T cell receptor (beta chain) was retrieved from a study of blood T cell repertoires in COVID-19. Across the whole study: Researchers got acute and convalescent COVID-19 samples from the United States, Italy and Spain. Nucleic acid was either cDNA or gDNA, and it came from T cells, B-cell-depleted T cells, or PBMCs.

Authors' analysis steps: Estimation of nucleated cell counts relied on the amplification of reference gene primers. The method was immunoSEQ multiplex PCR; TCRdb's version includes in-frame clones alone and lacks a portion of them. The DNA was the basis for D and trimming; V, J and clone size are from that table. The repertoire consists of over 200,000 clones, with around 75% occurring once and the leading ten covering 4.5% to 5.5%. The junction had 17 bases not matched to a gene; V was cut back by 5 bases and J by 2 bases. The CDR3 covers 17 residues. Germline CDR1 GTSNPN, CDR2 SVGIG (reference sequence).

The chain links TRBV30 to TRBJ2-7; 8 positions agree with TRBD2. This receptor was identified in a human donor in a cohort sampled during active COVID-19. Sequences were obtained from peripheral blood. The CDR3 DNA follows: TGTGCCTGGGCCAAAGACCGTACTAGCGGACGACCCTACGAGCAGTACTTC. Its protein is CAWAKDRTSGRPYEQYF.